A selection of T cell receptor beta chains follows, all from one sample in a study of a mutant IDH1 vaccine in newly diagnosed glioma. Using immunoSEQ multiplex PCR, the repertoire was profiled, and TCRdb retains in-frame clones only, with some absent. Seen here are about 92,000 clones, around 82% observed once, and the top ten hold around 7%. The sample in question was PBMCs, obtained from a glioma patient treated with radiotherapy, temozolomide or both. Receptors originate from a woman aged 45 to 65 with glioma. Both conserved end residues are part of each CDR3. A D gene is named only where the DNA matches it firmly. The size field is filled for only some rows; it gives once, few, many or a size class.

d_call	clone_size	v_call	j_call	cdr3_nt	cdr3_aa
-	-	TRBV27	TRBJ2-5	TGTGCCAGCAGTTTATCCACAGGGACGCCCCAGTACTTC	CASSLSTGTPQYF
TRBD1	-	TRBV4-3	TRBJ1-3	TGCGCCAGCAGCCAAACCGAGACAGGGCTAGATCTTTCTGGAAACACCATATATTTT	CASSQTETGLDLSGNTIYF
TRBD1	-	TRBV18	TRBJ2-3	TGTGCCAGCTCACCAGGTCCCGGGACAGGGTCAGATACGCAGTATTTT	CASSPGPGTGSDTQYF
-	-	TRBV7-2	TRBJ1-2	TGTGCCAGCAGCCTGACCGGGACATCCCCGAACTATGGCTACACCTTC	CASSLTGTSPNYGYTF
-	-	TRBV6-5	TRBJ2-7	TGTGCCAGCAGTTACTCGGGGCGTCAGTACTTC	CASSYSGRQYF
-	-	TRBV13	TRBJ1-5	TGTGCCAGCAGCTCCCGACGGATCAATCAGCCCCAGCATTTT	CASSSRRINQPQHF
-	-	TRBV7-8	TRBJ1-1	TGTGCCAGCCGGGGGGGAAACACTGAAGCTTTCTTT	CASRGGNTEAFF
-	-	TRBV4-2	TRBJ2-5	TGTGCCAGCAGCCAAGGAACCTCGGCTCAAGAGACCCAGTACTTC	CASSQGTSAQETQYF
-	-	TRBV5-6	TRBJ1-4	TGTGCCAGCAGCCGGGGTCCAGGGCAGGGCGAAAAACTGTTTTTT	CASSRGPGQGEKLFF
-	-	TRBV19	TRBJ2-5	TGTGCCAGTAGTACGACTGGCCTCGGGGAGACCCAGTACTTC	CASSTTGLGETQYF
-	-	TRBV13	TRBJ2-5	TGTGCCAGCAGCCTCAAGGGGGGTAGCAGGGAGACCCAGTACTTC	CASSLKGGSRETQYF
-	-	TRBV19	TRBJ2-1	TGTGCCAGTAGTCCTGGACCCTTCTACAATGAGCAGTTCTTC	CASSPGPFYNEQFF
TRBD1	-	TRBV9	TRBJ1-6	TGTGCCAGCAACAGGGGCTCCTATAATTCACCCCTCCACTTT	CASNRGSYNSPLHF
-	few	TRBV19	TRBJ1-4	TGTGCCAGTAGCCCTCTGAAGGAGAAACTGTTTTTT	CASSPLKEKLFF
-	-	TRBV7-2	TRBJ2-5	TGTGCCAGCAGCTTAGGTGGGAGGCAGGGCATGGAGACCCAGTACTTC	CASSLGGRQGMETQYF
-	-	TRBV19	TRBJ1-6	TGTGCCAGTAGCGACAGCGTCAACTCACCCCTCCACTTT	CASSDSVNSPLHF
TRBD2	-	TRBV9	TRBJ2-7	TGTGCCAGCAGCGCTAGCGGGAGGGCCGACGAGCAGTACTTC	CASSASGRADEQYF
-	once	TRBV5-4	TRBJ2-1	TGTGCCAGCAGCTTGGTGGCGACTTACAATGAGCAGTTCTTC	CASSLVATYNEQFF
-	-	TRBV7-7	TRBJ2-2	TGTGCCAGCAGCCCCGCTGGAGACACCGGGGAGCTGTTTTTT	CASSPAGDTGELFF
TRBD1	-	TRBV9	TRBJ1-3	TGTGCCAGCAGCGTCGGGACAGTCTCTGGAAACACCATATATTTT	CASSVGTVSGNTIYF
-	-	TRBV15	TRBJ1-2	TGTGCCACCAGCAGACCCCCAGGAGAAGTCGGCTACACCTTC	CATSRPPGEVGYTF
-	-	TRBV9	TRBJ1-5	TGTGCCAGCAGCGCGAGAGGGGATAGCAATCAGCCCCAGCATTTT	CASSARGDSNQPQHF
-	-	TRBV7-6	TRBJ1-4	TGTGCCAGCAGCGGCAGGACCTCTAATGAAAAACTGTTTTTT	CASSGRTSNEKLFF
-	-	TRBV6-5	TRBJ1-1	TGTGCCAGCCGACCGGAGGGCAGGAACACTGAAGCTTTCTTT	CASRPEGRNTEAFF